This T cell receptor (beta chain) appears in the sequencing data of a study of blood T cell repertoires in COVID-19 (dated by TCRdb to the early 2020s). For context, the study as a whole: The collaborator samples originated in the United States, Italy and Spain and spanned the acute and convalescent phases of COVID-19. The material from the prospective study consisted of cDNA or gDNA derived from T cells, B-cell-depleted T cells, or PBMCs. The dataset comprised deeply sampled blood TCRbeta repertoires from subjects exposed to, actively infected with, or recovered from COVID-19. The repertoires were released in a freely available public database meant as a resource for research on the immune response to SARS-CoV-2. The samples were drawn from two sources: the first 160 participants of the ongoing ImmuneRACE study, and about 1,300 subjects contributed by 6 global collaborators. A de-identified subject ID, COVID-19 status, age in years and sex were almost always included in the sample metadata. Where available, HLA class I and class II types were taken from metadata supplied by the sample provider and were not determined by assay-based typing. Points the paper makes about the study in general: The amount of clinical and demographic metadata varied by source and participant and was provided uncurated.

Trimming removed 7 bases from V and 2 bases from J; the gene matches leave 10 bases unexplained. The CDR3 holds 16 amino acids from the cysteine to the phenylalanine. The CDR3 DNA has 48 bases and is translated from base 1. In the germline V gene (reference sequence), CDR1 corresponds to LNHDA and CDR2 to SQIVND. TCRbeta CDR3 regions were amplified from genomic DNA using the immunoSEQ Assay, a bias-controlled multiplex PCR. In the source study's methods: Within the assay, amplification of reference gene primers was used to estimate how many nucleated cells each sample contained. To quantify the absolute abundance of each unique TCRbeta CDR3 rearrangement, sequence reads were collapsed and filtered. Productive Simpson clonality was computed per sample as the square root of Simpson's diversity index over productive rearrangements. TCRdb's version of the immuneACCESS table is confined to in-frame rearrangements and falls short of the full clone set. An unresolved V gene accounts for under half of the shortfall where checked; the remainder is of unknown origin. V and J calls and clone size are as listed in that table; D and trimming were resolved from the DNA. Present in this sample are under 150,000 clones, around 85% of which were seen just once. Together, the top ten hold approximately 20% of the sample.

For this clone: Its antigen target is currently unknown. No base quality information exists; no much larger clone differs at one position.

Another Seattle source contributed samples from volunteer blood donors who had recovered from COVID-19. Collaborating institutions collected whole blood in K2EDTA tubes following their own protocols. For TCRbeta analysis, collaborator samples were shipped as frozen whole blood, as isolated PBMCs, or as DNA extracted from either sample type. Sequenced material: peripheral blood. The sequence links TRBV19 to TRBJ2-3, with 9 bases aligning to TRBD1. This receptor was taken from a woman in her 50s who had recovered from COVID-19. The CDR3: CASKTAGTGNTDTQYF. The nucleotide sequence reads as follows: TGTGCCAGTAAGACAGCGGGGACAGGGAACACAGATACGCAGTATTTT.